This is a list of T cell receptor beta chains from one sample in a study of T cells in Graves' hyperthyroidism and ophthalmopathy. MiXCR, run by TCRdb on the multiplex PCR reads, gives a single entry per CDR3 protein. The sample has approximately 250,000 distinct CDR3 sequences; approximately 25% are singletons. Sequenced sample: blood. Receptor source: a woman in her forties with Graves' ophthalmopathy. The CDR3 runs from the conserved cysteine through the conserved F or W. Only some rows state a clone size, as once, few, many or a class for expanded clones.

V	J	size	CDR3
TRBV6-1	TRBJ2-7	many	CASSERGGTSDREQYF
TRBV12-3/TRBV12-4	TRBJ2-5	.	CASNLDGSGSQETQYF
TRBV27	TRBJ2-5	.	CASSSRKTIQETQYF
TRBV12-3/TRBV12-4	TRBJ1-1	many	CASRTNTEAFF
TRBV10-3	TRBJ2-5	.	CATGARQGLETQYF
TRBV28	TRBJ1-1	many	CASSLPRNTEAFF
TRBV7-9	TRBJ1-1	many	CAVGRQLNTEAFF
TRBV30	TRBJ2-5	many	CAWSLRTSATPGGETQYF
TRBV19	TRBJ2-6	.	CASSIVRRRDSGANVLTF
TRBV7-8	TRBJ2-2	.	CASSLARTSGNTGELFF
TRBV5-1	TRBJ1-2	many	CASSSQTMGTRQILNYGYTF
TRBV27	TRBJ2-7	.	CASSTTRTLTYEQYF
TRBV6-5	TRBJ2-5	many	CASTRLAVNQETQYF
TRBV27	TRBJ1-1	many	CASSLVPGMNTEAFF
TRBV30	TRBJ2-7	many	CAWVGTGSSEQYF
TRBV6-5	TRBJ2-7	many	CASSPYRDYEQYF
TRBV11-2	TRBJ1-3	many	CASSSGGGNTIYF
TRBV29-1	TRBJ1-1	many	CSGSRGNTEAFF
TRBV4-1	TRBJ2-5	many	CASSHLSLGGAGETQYF
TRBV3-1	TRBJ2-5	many	CASSQEGGPQYF